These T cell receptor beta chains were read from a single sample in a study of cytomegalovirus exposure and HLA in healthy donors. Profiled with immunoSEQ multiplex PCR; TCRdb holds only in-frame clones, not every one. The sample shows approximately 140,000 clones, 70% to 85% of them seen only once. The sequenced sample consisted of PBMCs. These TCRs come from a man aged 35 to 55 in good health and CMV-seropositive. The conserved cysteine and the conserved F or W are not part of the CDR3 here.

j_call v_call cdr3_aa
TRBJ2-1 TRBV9 ASSVLAGGPVNEQF
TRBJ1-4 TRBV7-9 ASSRDRGREKLF
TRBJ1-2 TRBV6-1 ASSQGRYGYT
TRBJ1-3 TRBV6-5 ASSYQASSGNTIY
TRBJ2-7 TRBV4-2 ASSTQGSLVYEQY
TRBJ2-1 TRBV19 ASKGGRSSYNEQF
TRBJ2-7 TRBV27 ASSPRQGAYEQY
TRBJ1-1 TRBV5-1 ASSLRRTEMNTEAF
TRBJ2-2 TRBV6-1 ASSTGPSGELF
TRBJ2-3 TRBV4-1 ASSQQTYGGADTQY
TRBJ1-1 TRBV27 ASSSRTARNTEAF
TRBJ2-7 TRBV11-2 ASSLLSWREASSSYEQY
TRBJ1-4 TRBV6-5 ASSYSTREKLF
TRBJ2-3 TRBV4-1 ASSQDTTTGDTQY
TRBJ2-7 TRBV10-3 AISEWTSGRVEQY
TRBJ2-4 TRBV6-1 ASSEGLAGAKNIQY
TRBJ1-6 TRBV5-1 ASGDGWSDSPLH
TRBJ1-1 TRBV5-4 ASSLAPMNTEAF
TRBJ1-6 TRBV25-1 ASSVRSGGDSPLH
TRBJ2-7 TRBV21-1 ASPAGWSEQY
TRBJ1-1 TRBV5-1 ASSYNKNTEAF
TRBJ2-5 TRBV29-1 SVVQGETQY
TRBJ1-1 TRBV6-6 ASSSPVEAF
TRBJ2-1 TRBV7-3 ASSRPGGGQQF
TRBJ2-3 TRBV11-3 ASSKWGMSQY
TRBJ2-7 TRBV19 ASRVSGSSYEQY
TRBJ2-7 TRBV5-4 ASSLGGAAYEQY
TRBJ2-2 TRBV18 ASSRRTSVANTGELF
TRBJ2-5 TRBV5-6 ASSLSVRETQY
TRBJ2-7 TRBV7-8 ASSSLPGQGRHEQY
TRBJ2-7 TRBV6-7 ASSYPGTYEQY
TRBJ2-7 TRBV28 ASRSLAGDSYEQY
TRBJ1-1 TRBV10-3 AISTRTRSSEAF
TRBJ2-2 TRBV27 ASSFGRGGGELF
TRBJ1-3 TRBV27 ASSSGQLLSGNTIY
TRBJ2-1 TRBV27 ASSKTGVNEQF
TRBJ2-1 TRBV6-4 ASSSDSNNEQF
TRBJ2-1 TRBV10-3 AIKGQGVGGSYNEQF
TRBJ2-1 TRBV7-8 ASSFGRAKGEQF
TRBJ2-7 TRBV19 ASSIRQGDEQY
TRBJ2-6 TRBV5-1 ASSFLRSGANVLT
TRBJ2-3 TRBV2 ASSESLAGLGDTQY
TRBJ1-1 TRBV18 ASSPPGAMNTEAF
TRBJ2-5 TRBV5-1 ASSFAGRVQETQY
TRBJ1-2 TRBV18 ASSPPEFGYGYT
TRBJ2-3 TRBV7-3 ASSLGLASTDTQY
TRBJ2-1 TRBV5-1 ASSSYGGLANEQF
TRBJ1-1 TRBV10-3 AINQQGNTEAF
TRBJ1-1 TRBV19 ASTRTGTTEAF
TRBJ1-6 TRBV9 ASSGGTGDSPLH
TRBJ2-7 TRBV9 ASSVALDREYVQY
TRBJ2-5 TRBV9 ASSVGVGGPQETQY
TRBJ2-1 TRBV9 ASSVGGTYNEQF